Detailed here is one T cell receptor beta chain. In its sample, this clone was seen once. Its target antigen remains unknown. The record has no base qualities; no much larger clone is one base away. Taken from cysteine to phenylalanine, the CDR3 has 16 residues. CDR3 DNA only is kept here, 48 bases in frame from base 1. The junction carries 15 bases between V and J, which are trimmed by 3 bases and 4 bases respectively. The germline V gene (reference sequence) gives CDR1 as LNHDA and CDR2 as SQIVND. The sample originates from a study of PD-1 blockade in classical Hodgkin lymphoma (dated by TCRdb to the early 2020s). Regarding the research as a whole: Nivolumab dosing was 3 mg/kg intravenously every 2 weeks, continuing until either disease progression or unacceptable toxicity. A peripheral blood immune signature of response to PD-1 blockade in classical Hodgkin lymphoma was defined using TCR beta sequencing and CyTOF. General findings and caveats noted by the study authors: Only a single clinical trial cohort was studied, and what caused the repertoire differences, possibly disease activity or prior therapy, remained undefined. Newly diagnosed patients were reported to have lower baseline TCR diversity than healthy donors, and relapsed/refractory patients were reported to have lower baseline TCR diversity still. Lower diversity was observed in patients in whom nivolumab was started less than 1 year after ASCT, and these patients were excluded from later analyses so that confounding by immune reconstitution would be avoided. A significant rise by C4D1 was seen in CD4+ but not CD8+ TCR diversity (p=0.0027 vs p=0.16), with the rise being most apparent in complete responders (p=0.02). Trial patients with a complete response had baseline diversity similar to that of newly diagnosed patients, while partial responders and progressors had significantly lower diversity.

Genomic DNA was isolated using the Qiagen DNeasy kit from unsorted PBMCs as well as from negatively selected CD4+ and CD8+ fractions. TCR beta CDR3 regions were subjected to amplification by immunoSEQ multiplex PCR with primers that anneal to V and J segments. A synthetic immune receptor repertoire was used to minimize amplification bias, and remaining bias was computationally removed after sequencing. Turning to the authors' computational methods: Repertoire diversity was quantified as the Shannon entropy index using custom Python scripts. The unsorted, CD4+ and CD8+ repertoires were each analyzed separately, with the exception of combined analyses, where CD4+ and CD8+ sequences were merged in silico. A clone was considered expanded if an increase in frequency of at least 2-fold after treatment relative to C1D1 was found, and a pseudocount of 0.5 was applied to clones undetected at baseline. Clones with 0 or 1 copy at C1D1 were defined as singleton clones, while clones with 2 or more copies were defined as non-singleton clones. Clones expanded in unsorted samples were labelled as CD4+, CD8+ or unknown by matching protein sequences in sorted samples from the same patient. Diversity changes from C1D1 to C4D1 were tested in paired samples using Wilcoxon tests. As stored in TCRdb, this immuneACCESS dataset retains in-frame rearrangements with V and J assigned. A fraction of the clones does not appear; measured against another copy, unresolved V genes explain less than half of the discrepancy, and the remainder lacks a known reason. V and J calls and clone size are as listed in that table; D and trimming were resolved from the DNA. The sample data list fewer than 8,000 clones, and approximately 80% of these were observed just once. The top ten clonotypes cover roughly 3.6% of the sample.

The time point tag for this specimen amounts to: cycle 1 day 1 (C1D1), immediately before nivolumab initiation. Every trial patient had relapsed following autologous stem cell transplantation, and prior brentuximab vedotin exposure was what differed among cohorts A, B and C. CD4+ T cells were purified from thawed PBMCs by magnetic negative selection with a Miltenyi CD4+ T cell isolation kit. A total of under 70 patients with relapsed/refractory classical Hodgkin lymphoma made up the trial cohort, and each patient's best overall response was complete response, partial response or progressive disease. In the multi-cohort phase II CheckMate 205 trial, trial patients received single-agent nivolumab. An independent review committee assessed best overall response using the 2007 International Working Group response criteria. Trial PBMCs were obtained immediately prior to nivolumab initiation (C1D1) and on therapy at cycle 2 day 1 and cycle 4 day 1. After peripheral blood was drawn into 8 mL Vacutainer Cell Preparation Tubes, PBMCs were isolated by centrifugation and then cryopreserved. Purified CD4+ and CD8+ fractions were generated only in cases for which an additional PBMC sample was available. Magnetically labelled cells were depleted on LS columns in a quadroMACS separator, and the flow-through was collected as the purified fraction.

The rearranged chain carries TRBV19 and TRBJ2-2; 5 matching bases give a weak D call of TRBD2. This material consisted of CD4+ T cells from blood, taken at baseline. The sequence came from a human donor with classical Hodgkin lymphoma. The bases are TGTGCCAGTAGTATCGGGATACAAAGAACCACCGGGGAGCTGTTTTTT. The encoded protein is CASSIGIQRTTGELFF.